The sequence of this T cell receptor beta chain was determined in a study of blood T cell repertoires in COVID-19 (dated by TCRdb to between 2020 and 2021). Context from the whole study: Samples from collaborators originated in the United States, Italy and Spain and spanned both the acute and convalescent phases of COVID-19. Where available, HLA class I and class II types were obtained from metadata supplied by the sample provider rather than from assay-based typing. Samples were obtained from the ongoing ImmuneRACE study (first 160 participants) and from about 1,300 subjects provided by 6 global collaborators. Nearly every sample came with metadata listing a de-identified subject ID, COVID-19 status, age in years and sex. A freely available public database, intended as a resource for researchers studying the immune response to SARS-CoV-2, is where the repertoires were released. Deeply sampled blood TCRbeta repertoires from subjects exposed to, actively infected with, or recovered from COVID-19 were included in the dataset. The prospective study material was composed of cDNA or gDNA derived from T cells, B-cell-depleted T cells, or PBMCs.

TCRbeta CDR3 regions were amplified from genomic DNA using the immunoSEQ Assay, a bias-controlled multiplex PCR. The original methods were these. Within the assay, amplification of reference gene primers was used to estimate how many nucleated cells each sample contained. To quantify the absolute abundance of each unique TCRbeta CDR3 rearrangement, sequence reads were collapsed and filtered. Productive Simpson clonality was computed per sample as the square root of Simpson's diversity index over productive rearrangements. This is the immuneACCESS table as TCRdb keeps it, with only in-frame sequences that have V and J called. A part of the clones is gone; compared with another copy, unresolved V genes explain less than half, and the rest is unexplained. From that table come the V and J calls and clone size; the DNA was used to work out D and trimming. Within this sample are about 120,000 clones, with more than 75% of them counted one time only. The ten top clones hold 3.5% to 4.5% of the sample.

Overall results and qualifications from the work: The quantity of clinical and demographic metadata differed by source and by participant and was supplied without curation.

Collaborating institutions collected whole blood in K2EDTA tubes following their own protocols. For TCRbeta analysis, collaborators shipped samples as frozen whole blood, isolated PBMCs, or DNA extracted from either of those sample types. The CDR3 spans 13 residues, from the cysteine through the phenylalanine. Of the read, only the CDR3 DNA is kept; its 39 bases are in frame from base 1. The junction carries 10 bases between V and J, which are trimmed by 1 base and 9 bases respectively. As regards this clone: No cognate antigen has been identified for it. Base qualities are not provided; no much larger clone lies one nucleotide away.

The origin of this receptor is a man aged 55-75 years with acute or convalescent COVID-19. The sequenced sample was peripheral blood. The sequence links TRBV12-3 or TRBV12-4 to TRBJ1-5; no D gene can be assigned with confidence. Here is the DNA: TGTGCCAGCAGTTTAGGAGGTCAGAGGCCCCAGCATTTT. The resulting protein is CASSLGGQRPQHF.